These T cell receptor beta chains were read from a single sample in a study of identical twins. TCRdb fed the 5' RACE reads into MiXCR, producing one record per CDR3 protein. The sample records 690,000 or so distinct CDR3 sequences, around 6% being singletons. Specimen: naive T cells sorted from blood. The receptors were sampled from a man aged 18 to 30 in good health. The CDR3 runs from the conserved cysteine through the conserved F or W. Fields, in order: CDR3 protein, CDR3 DNA, J gene, D gene, clone size, V gene. D genes are given only for firm matches. Part of the rows lack a size; the others show once, few, many or a class for expanded clones.

CSVGGTNNSPLHF TGCAGCGTTGGGGGGACTAATAATTCACCCCTCCACTTT TRBJ1-6 NA many TRBV29-1
CASSLSENYGYTF TGCGCCAGCAGCTTATCTGAAAACTATGGCTACACCTTC TRBJ1-2 NA many TRBV5-1
CASSFSKPNTEAFF TGTGCCAGCAGTTTCTCGAAACCGAACACTGAAGCTTTCTTT TRBJ1-1 NA many TRBV12-3/TRBV12-4
CASIQGASSPGYTF TGTGCCAGCATTCAGGGGGCTTCGTCGCCCGGCTACACCTTC TRBJ1-2 TRBD1 NA TRBV6-2/TRBV6-3
CSARAERGGPNEQFF TGCAGTGCTAGAGCGGAGCGGGGGGGGCCCAATGAGCAGTTCTTC TRBJ2-1 TRBD2 many TRBV20-1
CASSLTNRLAGDDEQFF TGCGCCAGCAGCTTAACCAACAGACTAGCGGGAGACGATGAGCAGTTCTTC TRBJ2-1 TRBD2 few TRBV5-1
CASRTGTGSSYEQYF TGTGCCAGCAGGACCGGGACAGGGAGCTCCTACGAGCAGTACTTC TRBJ2-7 TRBD1 many TRBV12-3/TRBV12-4
CSALDEGGNRDTQYF TGCAGTGCCCTTGATGAGGGGGGGAACAGAGATACGCAGTATTTT TRBJ2-3 NA NA TRBV20-1
CASSYYLQRDMYEQYF TGTGCCAGCAGTTACTATCTCCAGCGGGACATGTACGAGCAGTACTTC TRBJ2-7 NA many TRBV6-5
CSARLLADPTNEKLFF TGCAGTGCTAGGTTGTTGGCAGATCCAACTAATGAAAAACTGTTTTTT TRBJ1-4 NA few TRBV20-1
CASSGSRGQLDTQYF TGTGCCAGCAGTGGATCGCGGGGGCAGTTGGATACGCAGTATTTT TRBJ2-3 NA few TRBV12-3/TRBV12-4
CASSPASGSQVTQETQYF TGTGCCAGCAGTCCAGCAAGCGGGAGTCAGGTCACACAAGAGACCCAGTACTTC TRBJ2-5 TRBD2 NA TRBV12-3/TRBV12-4
CASSPDHGASYEQYF TGCGCCAGCAGCCCAGACCATGGAGCCTCCTACGAGCAGTACTTC TRBJ2-7 NA many TRBV5-1
CATSRDTSYEQYF TGTGCCACCAGCAGAGACACTTCCTACGAGCAGTACTTC TRBJ2-7 NA many TRBV15
CASSQDVGQQETQYF TGCGCCAGCAGCCAAGATGTGGGACAGCAAGAGACCCAGTACTTC TRBJ2-5 TRBD1 many TRBV4-1
CSARVLGGNQETQYF TGCAGTGCTAGAGTCCTCGGAGGGAACCAAGAGACCCAGTACTTC TRBJ2-5 NA many TRBV20-1